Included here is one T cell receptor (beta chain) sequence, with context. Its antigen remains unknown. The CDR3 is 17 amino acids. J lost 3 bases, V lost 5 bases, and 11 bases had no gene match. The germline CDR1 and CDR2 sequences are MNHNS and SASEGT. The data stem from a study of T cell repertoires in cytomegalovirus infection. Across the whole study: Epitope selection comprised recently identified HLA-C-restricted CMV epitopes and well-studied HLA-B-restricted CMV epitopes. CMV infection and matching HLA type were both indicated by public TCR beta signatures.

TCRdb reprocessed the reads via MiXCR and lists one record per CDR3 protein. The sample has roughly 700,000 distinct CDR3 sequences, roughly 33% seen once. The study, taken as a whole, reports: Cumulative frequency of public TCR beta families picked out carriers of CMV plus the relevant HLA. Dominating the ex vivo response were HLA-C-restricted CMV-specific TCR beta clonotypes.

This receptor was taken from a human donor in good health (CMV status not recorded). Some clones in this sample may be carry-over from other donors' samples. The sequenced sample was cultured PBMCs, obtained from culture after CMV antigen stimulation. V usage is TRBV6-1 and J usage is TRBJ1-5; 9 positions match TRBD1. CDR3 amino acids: CASSYEGTGWDNQPQHF. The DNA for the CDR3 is TGTGCCAGCAGTTACGAGGGGACAGGGTGGGACAATCAGCCCCAGCATTTT.